This entry lists 29 T cell receptor beta chains sequenced from one sample in a study of PD-L1 blockade in urothelial cancer. Measured with immunoSEQ multiplex PCR; TCRdb has only the in-frame clones, and not every one. Of just over 50,000 clones in the sample, approximately 80% are singletons; the top ten hold about 3.6%. Here the sequenced sample was PBMCs, taken around atezolizumab (anti-PD-L1) treatment. The receptor set was obtained from an older man with urothelial cancer.

This clone was counted a few times. The chain has TRBV4-3 and TRBJ1-5; no firm D call. Germline lookup yields CDR1 LGHNA and CDR2 YSLEER. The CDR3 sequence is 13 residues long. The V and J ends lost 0 bases and 7 bases respectively, with 7 bases between them. The CDR3 region has the DNA TGCGCCAGCAGCCAAGATGATGGCCAGCCCCAGCATTTT. It encodes CASSQDDGQPQHF.

The chain carries TRBV2 and TRBJ1-4; D unresolved. The V end was cut by 3 bases, the J end by 8 bases, with 13 bases between. This CDR3 comprises 14 residues. The germline V gene encodes CDR1 SNHLY and CDR2 FYNNEI. The CDR3 nucleotides are TGTGCCAGCAGTGAGAGAGGGCTGGGGGAAAAACTGTTTTTT. This translates into CASSERGLGEKLFF. The variable domain in full, with the rest retrieved from reference TRBV2 and TRBJ1-4, is EPEVTQTPSHQVTQMGQEVILRCVPISNHLYFYWYRQILGQKVEFLVSFYNNEISEKSEIFDDQFSVERPDGSNFTLKIRSTKLEDSAMYFCASSERGLGEKLFFGSGTQLSVL.

This chain uses TRBV7-4 with TRBJ2-7; 9 bases align to TRBD2. The V and J ends lost 5 bases and 5 bases, in that order; junction bases with no gene match: 10. The CDR3 has 15 residues. Germline assignment: CDR1 SGHVT and CDR2 SQSDAQ. The chain's CDR3 is CASSPSSGNKNEQYF. CDR3 in DNA: TGTGCCAGCAGCCCGTCTAGCGGGAATAAAAACGAGCAGTACTTC.

This clone was seen a handful of times. The chain uses TRBV14 and TRBJ2-7, with D possibly TRBD1 on 5 matching bases. V lost 1 base and J 0 bases, leaving 16 bases between the germline ends. This CDR3 has 17 residues. Germline CDR1 and CDR2: SGHDN and FVKESK. CDR3 nucleotide sequence: TGTGCCAGCAGCCAAGGAAGTAGGGGCCCCAGCTCCTACGAGCAGTACTTC. The encoded protein is CASSQGSRGPSSYEQYF.

This chain links TRBV5-1 with TRBJ2-3; 13 nucleotides line up with TRBD2. The CDR3 runs 18 residues. The germline V gene has CDR1 SGHRS and CDR2 YFSETQ. J was trimmed by 1 base and V by 0 bases; bases with no gene match: 5. The CDR3 is CASSLVPGLAGGTDTQYF. CDR3 sequence (DNA): TGCGCCAGCAGCTTGGTCCCCGGACTAGCGGGAGGCACAGATACGCAGTATTTT.

The CDR3 here is CASSLRAGPGDTEAFF. The CDR3 DNA is TGTGCCAGCAGCTTACGAGCGGGCCCGGGGGACACTGAAGCTTTCTTT. V and J are TRBV11-2 and TRBJ1-1; D perhaps matches TRBD1 (5 bases). V was cut by 2 bases and J by 3 bases, with 16 bases left in between. The CDR3 runs to 16 residues. Germline-derived CDR1 and CDR2 are SGHAT and FQNNGV.

The V call is TRBV7-9, the J call TRBJ2-7; no definite D call. Germline V gene sequence: CDR1 SEHNR, CDR2 FQNEAQ (reference sequence). V was trimmed by 3 bases and J by 0 bases, leaving 6 bases between them. The CDR3 covers 13 residues. CDR3 DNA: TGTGCCAGCAGCTTTGGCGGCTCCTACGAGCAGTACTTC. Encoded protein: CASSFGGSYEQYF. Complete variable domain (other parts from reference TRBV7-9 and TRBJ2-7): DTGVSQNPRHKITKRGQNVTFRCDPISEHNRLYWYRQTLGQGPEFLTYFQNEAQLEKSRLLSDRFSAERPKGSFSTLEIQRTEQGDSAMYLCASSFGGSYEQYFGPGTRLTVT.

This sequence joins TRBV2 and TRBJ2-7; tentatively, D is TRBD1 (6 bases). V lost 6 bases, J lost 1 base, and 19 bases lay in between. The V gene's germline CDR1 is SNHLY and CDR2 FYNNEI. The CDR3 extends over 16 amino acids. CDR3 sequence: CASSPKGQSTSYEQYF. CDR3 coding DNA: TGTGCCAGCAGCCCCAAAGGACAGTCAACATCCTACGAGCAGTACTTC.

The J gene is TRBJ2-3, the V gene TRBV7-9, with D hard to call. The CDR3 spans 16 residues. Trimming stripped 5 bases from V and 4 bases from J, with 19 bases between. Germline-derived CDR1 and CDR2 are SEHNR and FQNEAQ (reference sequence). CDR3 region: CASSQLLQPGADTQYF. As DNA, the CDR3 is TGTGCCAGCAGCCAACTTTTACAGCCAGGTGCAGATACGCAGTATTTT.

This clone came up once. V and J are TRBV6-1 and TRBJ1-5, with D uncertain. Germline V gene data show CDR1 as MNHNS and CDR2 as SASEGT. Trimming removed 1 base at V and 1 base at J, with 14 bases between. This CDR3 comprises 17 residues. This CDR3 is CASSEVISGYSNQPQHF. Here the CDR3 DNA reads TGTGCCAGCAGTGAAGTCATCAGCGGATACAGCAATCAGCCCCAGCATTTT.

The chain is built from TRBV18 and TRBJ2-5; possibly TRBD2 for D (5 bases). This CDR3 comprises 16 residues. Trimming cost V 0 bases and J 4 bases, with 15 bases left between them. Germline lookup yields CDR1 KGHSH and CDR2 LQKENI. In nucleotides, the CDR3 is TGTGCCAGCTCACCACCGTCAGGCCTCCGGGGAGAGACCCAGTACTTC. Its translation: CASSPPSGLRGETQYF.

The chain links TRBV5-1 to TRBJ2-7, with 9 bases that match TRBD1. The V gene end was trimmed by 4 bases and the J gene end by 2 bases; junction bases not matched to a gene: 7. The CDR3 is 15 residues long. Germline assignment: CDR1 SGHRS and CDR2 YFSETQ. The CDR3, as DNA: TGCGCCAGCAGCGGCGGACAGGGGAGAACCTACGAGCAGTACTTC. Its protein product is CASSGGQGRTYEQYF.

The J gene is TRBJ2-7, the V gene TRBV28; TRBD2 agrees at 8 bases. The germline V gene has CDR1 MDHEN and CDR2 SYDVKM. There are 15 residues in the CDR3. Trimming removed 6 bases from V and 7 bases from J; junction bases left unmatched: 14. The CDR3 here is CASSPGGARPKEQYF. CDR3 coding DNA: TGTGCCAGCAGCCCCGGGGGGGCGCGCCCTAAGGAGCAGTACTTC.

This sequence joins TRBV5-1 and TRBJ1-1; 10 bases map to TRBD1. The germline V gene has CDR1 SGHRS and CDR2 YFSETQ. Trimming at V came to 1 base and at J to 1 base, leaving 10 bases not matched to a gene. This CDR3 has 18 residues. Here the CDR3 DNA reads TGCGCCAGCAGCTTGCGTCCCGGGACAGGGGCGGGGAACACTGAAGCTTTCTTT. This sequence encodes CASSLRPGTGAGNTEAFF.

V gene TRBV4-1 combines with J gene TRBJ2-7; 7 bases are shared with TRBD2. Germline CDR1 MGHRA, CDR2 YSYEKL. The CDR3 is made up of 15 amino acids. V trimming: 1 base; J trimming: 3 bases; junction bases outside the gene matches: 6. This CDR3 is CASSQGWGGVYEQYF. The CDR3 DNA follows: TGCGCCAGCAGCCAAGGATGGGGGGGAGTCTACGAGCAGTACTTC.

This CDR3 reads CASSLNSGSSYNEQFF. The CDR3 DNA follows: TGTGCCAGCAGCCTGAATAGCGGGAGTTCCTACAATGAGCAGTTCTTC. The J gene is TRBJ2-1, the V gene TRBV27; 9 bases match TRBD2. J lost 1 base, V lost 6 bases, and 7 bases had no gene match. The germline V gene has CDR1 MNHEY and CDR2 SMNVEV (reference sequence). The length of the CDR3 is 16 residues.

The V gene is TRBV5-1, the J gene TRBJ2-5; TRBD1 matches at 9 bases. The J call may be faulty, since TRBJ2-7 better matches the DNA end. Germline V CDR1 and CDR2: SGHRS, YFSETQ. The CDR3 has 14 amino acids. This CDR3 reads CASSPGQGFYEQYF. The CDR3 bases are TGCGCCAGCAGCCCGGGACAGGGATTCTACGAGCAGTACTTC.

This clone has a handful of counts. The chain couples TRBV6-1 to TRBJ2-3, with a tentative D call TRBD2 (6 bases). The ends were cut back, 0 bases at V and 0 bases at J, with 16 bases in the middle. From germline, CDR1 is MNHNS and CDR2 SASEGT. The CDR3 is 18 residues long. The CDR3 region has the DNA TGTGCCAGCAGTGAAGCCATCCCGGGACTTCTCAGCACAGATACGCAGTATTTT. This sequence encodes CASSEAIPGLLSTDTQYF.

This clone was picked up one time. This chain links TRBV11-3 with TRBJ2-5; 9 bases are shared with TRBD2. Germline V gene data show CDR1 as SGHNT and CDR2 as YENEEA. The CDR3 loop spans 14 amino acids. V lost 3 bases and J lost 1; bases outside the gene matches: 0. The CDR3 DNA follows: TGTGCCAGCAGCTTGGGACTAGCCCAAGAGACCCAGTACTTC. Encoded protein: CASSLGLAQETQYF. Combining the CDR3 with reference TRBV11-3 and TRBJ2-5 gives the whole variable domain EAGVVQSPRYKIIEKKQPVAFWCNPISGHNTLYWYLQNLGQGPELLIRYENEEAVDDSQLPKDRFSAERLKGVDSTLKIQPAELGDSAVYLCASSLGLAQETQYFGPGTRLLVL.

The chain joins TRBV12-5 to TRBJ1-1, with D possibly being TRBD1 (5 bases). There are 12 residues in the CDR3. V was shortened by 10 bases and J by 1 base, with 10 bases between the two germline ends. Germline CDR1 is LGHNT and CDR2 is FRNRAP. The CDR3 loop is CATTGQNTEAFF. For the CDR3, the DNA is TGTGCTACCACAGGACAGAACACTGAAGCTTTCTTT. The full variable domain, its missing parts supplied by reference TRBV12-5 and TRBJ1-1, is DARVTQTPRHKVTEMGQEVTMRCQPILGHNTVFWYRQTMMQGLELLAYFRNRAPLDDSGMPKDRFSAEMPDATLATLKIQPSEPRDSAVYFCATTGQNTEAFFGQGTRLTVV.

The chain is built from TRBV7-9 and TRBJ2-7; 8 bases align to TRBD1. Germline V CDR1 and CDR2: SEHNR, FQNEAQ (reference sequence). There are 14 residues in the CDR3. The trim removed 8 bases at V and 2 bases at J, leaving 8 bases unmatched. CDR3 sequence (DNA): TGTGCCAGCGTGGACAGGGAGCCCCCCTACGAGCAGTACTTC. Translating gives CASVDREPPYEQYF.

The chain links TRBV6-1 to TRBJ1-1; 7 nucleotides align to TRBD1. Per germline, CDR1 MNHNS and CDR2 SASEGT. The V gene end was trimmed by 3 bases and the J gene end by 3 bases; junction bases not matched to a gene: 4. The CDR3 spans 14 residues. The CDR3 DNA reads TGTGCCAGCAGTGACGTACAGGGGTACACTGAAGCTTTCTTT. It encodes CASSDVQGYTEAFF.

This clone came up once. This rearrangement joins TRBV5-4 to TRBJ2-7; 9 nucleotides agree with TRBD1. Trimming cost V 0 bases and J 4 bases; bases outside gene matches: 5. CDR1 and CDR2 from the germline V gene are SGHNT and YYREEE (reference sequence). CDR3 length: 15 residues. The CDR3 nucleotides read TGTGCCAGCAGCTTGGGCTCGGGACAGGGTTACGAGCAGTACTTC. Translated: CASSLGSGQGYEQYF.

The V gene is TRBV2, the J gene TRBJ2-1, with 7 bases that match TRBD1. This CDR3 has 13 amino acids. CDR1 is SNHLY and CDR2 is FYNNEI in the germline V gene. J lost 4 bases, V lost 6 bases, and 3 bases had no gene match. CDR3 in amino acids: CASSKQGYNEQFF. The DNA for the CDR3 is TGTGCCAGCAGCAAACAGGGGTACAATGAGCAGTTCTTC.

The sample holds many counts of this clone. The V and J genes are TRBV7-9 and TRBJ2-2; 7 bases align to TRBD1. CDR1 and CDR2 from the germline V gene are SEHNR and FQNEAQ (reference sequence). The CDR3 has 15 residues. The junction had 4 bases not matched to a gene; V was cut back by 5 bases and J by 1 base. CDR3 region: CASSPTGRNTGELFF. As DNA, the CDR3 is TGTGCCAGCAGCCCGACAGGGAGGAACACCGGGGAGCTGTTTTTT.

This sequence joins TRBV19 and TRBJ2-7; no reliable D call. V was trimmed by 4 bases and J by 4 bases, leaving 11 bases between them. The germline V gene encodes CDR1 LNHDA and CDR2 SQIVND (reference sequence). The CDR3 extends over 13 amino acids. The CDR3 here is CASSKQTPYEQYF. CDR3 nucleotide sequence: TGTGCCAGTAGTAAACAGACGCCGTACGAGCAGTACTTC.

V gene TRBV7-9 combines with J gene TRBJ2-7; the D is unclear. Trimming pared 7 bases from V and 0 bases from J, leaving 7 bases between. Germline values: CDR1 SEHNR, CDR2 FQNEAQ (reference sequence). CDR3 length: 12 amino acids. DNA for the CDR3: TGTGCCAGCACGCGGAGCTCCTACGAGCAGTACTTC. This gives the protein CASTRSSYEQYF.

This rearrangement joins TRBV30 to TRBJ1-2; the D gene is possibly TRBD1 (5 bases). This CDR3 is 14 amino acids long. V was pared by 3 bases and J by 7 bases, with 18 bases between. Germline V gene data show CDR1 as GTSNPN and CDR2 as SVGIG (reference sequence). DNA of the CDR3: TGTGCCTGGAGAAAAGATCTAGGGGTCTCTGGCTACACCTTC. It translates to CAWRKDLGVSGYTF.

V and J are TRBV19 and TRBJ1-1, with TRBD1 matching 9 bases. The J segment lost 4 bases and the V segment lost 7 bases, leaving 7 bases of the junction unmatched. Germline CDR1 LNHDA, CDR2 SQIVND (reference sequence). The CDR3 has 14 residues. The chain's CDR3 is CASIWTGDVTEAFF. In DNA form, the CDR3 reads TGTGCCAGTATTTGGACAGGGGATGTCACTGAAGCTTTCTTT. Full variable domain (outside the CDR3, taken from reference TRBV19 and TRBJ1-1): DGGITQSPKYLFRKEGQNVTLSCEQNLNHDAMYWYRQDPGQGLRLIYYSQIVNDFQKGDIAEGYSVSREKKESFPLTVTSAQKNPTAFYLCASIWTGDVTEAFFGQGTRLTVV.